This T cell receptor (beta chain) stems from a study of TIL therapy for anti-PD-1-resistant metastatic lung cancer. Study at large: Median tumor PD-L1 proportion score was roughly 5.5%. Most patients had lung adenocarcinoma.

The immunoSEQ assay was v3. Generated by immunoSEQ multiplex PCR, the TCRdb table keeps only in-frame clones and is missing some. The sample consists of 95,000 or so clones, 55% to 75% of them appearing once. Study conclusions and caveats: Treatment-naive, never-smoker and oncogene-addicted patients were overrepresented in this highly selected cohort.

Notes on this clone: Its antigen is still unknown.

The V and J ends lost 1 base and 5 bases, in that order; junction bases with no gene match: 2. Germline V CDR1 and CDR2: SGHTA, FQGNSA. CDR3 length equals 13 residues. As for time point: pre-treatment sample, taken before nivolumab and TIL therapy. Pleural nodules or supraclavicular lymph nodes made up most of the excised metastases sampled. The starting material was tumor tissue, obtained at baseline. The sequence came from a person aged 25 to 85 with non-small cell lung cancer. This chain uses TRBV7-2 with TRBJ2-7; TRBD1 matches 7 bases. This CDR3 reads CASSLDRGDEQYF. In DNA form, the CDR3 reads TGTGCCAGCAGCTTAGACAGGGGAGACGAGCAGTACTTC.